A single sample gave rise to the 5 T cell receptor beta chains below, sequenced in a study of T cell repertoires in cytomegalovirus infection. TCRdb re-called the reads with MiXCR, one entry per CDR3 protein. The table has about a million distinct CDR3 sequences, roughly 30% seen once. Their specific antigens are unknown. Source: cultured CD8+ T cells from PBMCs, taken from culture after CMV antigen stimulation. The receptors here all came from a human donor in good health (CMV status not recorded). Some clones in this sample may be carry-over from other donors' samples.

This clonotype appeared a few times. The rearrangement uses TRBV19 and TRBJ1-4; D not resolved. The CDR3 sequence is 15 residues long. CDR1 is LNHDA and CDR2 is SQIVND in the germline V gene (reference sequence). V lost 5 bases to trimming and J lost 0 bases, with 10 bases between them. The CDR3 reads CASSGALSTNEKLFF. CDR3 sequence (DNA): TGTGCCAGTAGTGGAGCTCTTTCAACTAATGAAAAACTGTTTTTT.

The V call is TRBV20-1, the J call TRBJ2-5; 12 bases map to TRBD2. Germline values: CDR1 DFQATT, CDR2 SNEGSKA (reference sequence). The CDR3 runs 16 residues. J gave up 3 bases and V 3 bases, and 8 bases lay outside the gene matches. CDR3 DNA sequence: TGCAGTGCTAGCCCCCGGACTAGCGGGGAGGAAGAGACCCAGTACTTC. Translation: CSASPRTSGEEETQYF.

As for this clonotype: A read error may be the cause here, since a much bigger clone is one base away. V gene TRBV6-1 combines with J gene TRBJ2-1, with 8 nucleotides matching TRBD1. Germline V lookup: CDR1 MNHNS, CDR2 SASEGT. The CDR3 is 13 residues long. The V gene end was trimmed by 2 bases and the J gene end by 9 bases; junction bases not matched to a gene: 3. CDR3 amino acids: CASSERTGFEQFF. CDR3 bases: TGTGCCAGCAGTGAAAGGACAGGGTTTGAGCAGTTCTTC.

The chain is built from TRBV27 and TRBJ2-3; a possible D gene is TRBD2 (5 bases). Germline V lookup: CDR1 MNHEY, CDR2 SMNVEV (reference sequence). The CDR3 contains 14 residues. Deletions cut 3 bases from V and 2 bases from J, with 9 bases between. This chain's CDR3 is CASSFGRDTDTQYF. The CDR3 DNA is TGTGCCAGCAGTTTCGGCCGGGACACAGATACGCAGTATTTT.

The gene calls are TRBV27 and TRBJ1-1, with 7 bases aligning to TRBD1. V gave up 5 bases and J gave up 6 bases; unmatched junction bases: 24. Germline CDR1 and CDR2: MNHEY and SMNVEV (reference sequence). The CDR3 has 19 residues. The CDR3 nucleotides read TGTGCCAGCAGTCTCGCCGACCCGGGACAGCCCCCAGGGTGGCCTGAAGCTTTCTTT. This codes for CASSLADPGQPPGWPEAFF.